This entry concerns a single T cell receptor (beta chain). TCRdb's table, derived via immunoSEQ multiplex PCR, lists solely in-frame clones and lacks some. The table shows several thousand clones, with 33% occurring only once. The ends were cut back, 0 bases at V and 3 bases at J, with 11 bases in the middle. The length of the CDR3 is 16 residues. CDR1 is LNHDA and CDR2 is SQIVND in the germline V gene (reference sequence). This sample was taken from a study of graft-versus-host responses after intestinal transplantation. For the study at large: Anti-thymocyte globulin induction preceded approximately three years of tacrolimus and steroid maintenance in all recipients.

Plated together were around 200,000 CFSE-labeled responder cells and around 200,000 irradiated, violet-dye-labeled stimulator cells. The chain carries TRBV19 and TRBJ1-4, with TRBD1 as a possible D gene (6 bases). This sample comprised alloreactive CD8+ T cells from a mixed lymphocyte reaction culture, obtained before transplantation. Stated subset: CFSE-low proliferating T cells sorted from roughly 6-day pre-transplant mixed lymphocyte reaction (GvH or HvG direction). The TCR sequence derives from a human patient who was an organ donor for intestinal transplantation. CDR3 nucleotide sequence: TGTGCCAGTAGTATAGACAGGGGCGGGTCTAATGAAAAACTGTTTTTT. As protein: CASSIDRGGSNEKLFF.